This T cell receptor beta chain was identified in a study of blood T cell repertoires in COVID-19. As for the study in general: Collection of acute and convalescent COVID-19 samples took place in the United States, Italy and Spain. The cDNA or gDNA used as material had been derived from T cells, B-cell-depleted T cells, or PBMCs.

Authors' processing steps: Using reference gene primer amplification, nucleated cell counts were estimated. Profiling relied on immunoSEQ multiplex PCR, and the TCRdb table lists in-frame clones only, not all of them. The V and J calls and the clone size are those of that table, but D and trimming were determined from the DNA. Among about 150,000 clones, about 79% were seen once, and the ten largest hold approximately 8.4%. The clonotype originates from a man between 45 and 60 years old who had recovered from COVID-19. Sequenced: PBMCs or T cells enriched from blood (not recorded which).

CDR3 sequence: CASSTRPPGPNGGGYTF. The DNA of the CDR3 is TGTGCCAGCAGCACTCGACCCCCAGGGCCAAACGGGGGGGGCTACACCTTC. The gene calls are TRBV3-1 (or the pseudogene TRBV3-2) and TRBJ1-2; possible D gene TRBD1, 5 bases. This CDR3 contains 17 residues. Germline V gene lookup returns CDR1 LGHDT and CDR2 YNNKEL (reference sequence). The germline V and J ends were trimmed by 5 bases and 8 bases, with 27 bases remaining between them.